Listed below are T cell receptor beta chains from one sample, sequenced in a study of cytomegalovirus exposure and HLA in healthy donors. Sequenced by immunoSEQ multiplex PCR; TCRdb stores in-frame clones only, minus some. The table has roughly 190,000 clones, 86% seen once. The sample consisted of PBMCs. The receptors stem from a man aged 25 to 40 in good health and CMV-seropositive. Both conserved end residues are part of each CDR3. The D gene is left open where the match is weak. Clone size appears in some rows only: once, few, many, or a class for an expanded clone.

d_gene | j_gene | abundance | v_gene | CDR3nt | CDR3aa
- | TRBJ1-3 | - | TRBV1 | TGCACCAGCAGCCGTGGGACAGGCGGAAACACCATATATTTT | CTSSRGTGGNTIYF
TRBD2 | TRBJ2-5 | - | TRBV9 | TGTGCCAGTAGCGGGAGATTGTTAGAGACCCAGTACTTC | CASSGRLLETQYF
- | TRBJ1-2 | - | TRBV11-3 | TGTGCCAGCAGCTTAGAGGGTAGGGGAAGTAACTATGGCTACACCTTC | CASSLEGRGSNYGYTF
- | TRBJ2-7 | - | TRBV6-1 | TGTGCCAGCAGGGAGGGACAGACATTCTCCTACGAGCAGTACTTC | CASREGQTFSYEQYF
- | TRBJ1-4 | - | TRBV30 | TGTGCCTGGGATATGGGTGCTAATGAAAAACTGTTTTTT | CAWDMGANEKLFF
- | TRBJ2-3 | - | TRBV27 | TGTGCCAGCAGTTACAAAAGGGACACAGATACGCAGTATTTT | CASSYKRDTDTQYF
TRBD1 | TRBJ1-2 | - | TRBV30 | TGTGCCTGGATAACAGGGGGTTATGGCTACACCTTC | CAWITGGYGYTF
TRBD2 | TRBJ2-1 | - | TRBV5-1 | TGCGCCAGCACAGCGGGGGGCTCCTACAATGAGCAGTTCTTC | CASTAGGSYNEQFF
- | TRBJ2-3 | - | TRBV18 | TGTGCCAGCTCACCGCGGCAGGGGAGAACAGATACGCAGTATTTT | CASSPRQGRTDTQYF
- | TRBJ1-6 | - | TRBV7-2 | TGTGCCAGCAGCTTAGGGGCAGGGACTAATTCACCCCTCCACTTT | CASSLGAGTNSPLHF
TRBD1 | TRBJ1-2 | - | TRBV27 | TGTGCCAGCAGTTTATATGACAGGGGTGATGGCTACACCTTC | CASSLYDRGDGYTF
- | TRBJ1-5 | - | TRBV4-1 | TGCGCCAGCAGCCAAGCCGCGGGGGGAGGGTATCAGCCCCAGCATTTT | CASSQAAGGGYQPQHF
- | TRBJ1-3 | once | TRBV30 | TGTGCCTGGAGTGCGGGCAGGGGATATCGAAGCTCTGGAAACACCATATATTTT | CAWSAGRGYRSSGNTIYF
- | TRBJ2-5 | - | TRBV19 | TGTGCCAGTTCCTATCTTGGACAGAGAAAAGAGACCCAGTACTTC | CASSYLGQRKETQYF
TRBD1 | TRBJ1-5 | once | TRBV2 | TGTGCCAGCAGGGACAGGGGGCAAAGCAATCAGCCCCAGCATTTT | CASRDRGQSNQPQHF
TRBD1 | TRBJ2-7 | - | TRBV29-1 | TGCAGCGTTGACGGACAGGGGGGAGAATACGAGCAGTACTTC | CSVDGQGGEYEQYF
- | TRBJ2-7 | once | TRBV7-8 | TGTGCCAGCAGCTTATACGGCGGGGGGACAGGGACCTACGAGCAGTACTTC | CASSLYGGGTGTYEQYF
TRBD2 | TRBJ2-5 | many | TRBV9 | TGTGCCAGCAGCCCCGAGGGAGGGATGGGGACCCAGTACTTC | CASSPEGGMGTQYF
TRBD2 | TRBJ2-5 | - | TRBV9 | TGTGCCAGCAGCGTAGCCTCCTTGGGGGGGGAGACCCAGTACTTC | CASSVASLGGETQYF
- | TRBJ1-1 | - | TRBV6-5 | TGTGCCAGCAACCGGGACACAAACACTGAAGCTTTCTTT | CASNRDTNTEAFF
TRBD1 | TRBJ1-3 | - | TRBV6-5 | TGTGCCAGCAGGACCTACAGGGGCAACACCATATATTTT | CASRTYRGNTIYF
TRBD2 | TRBJ2-7 | - | TRBV2 | TGTGCCAGCACCCGAGGGACTAGCGGGCCCTTGAGCGAGCAGTACTTC | CASTRGTSGPLSEQYF
- | TRBJ2-5 | - | TRBV10-3 | TGTGCCACCTTAGTAGGGGCGGGAGAGACCCAGTACTTC | CATLVGAGETQYF
TRBD1 | TRBJ1-4 | - | TRBV28 | TGTGCCAGCAGTTTACCAGGGGGAATGAAACTGTTTTTT | CASSLPGGMKLFF
- | TRBJ2-7 | - | TRBV13 | TGTGCCAGCAGCTTATGGGGGGAGAACGAGCAGTACTTC | CASSLWGENEQYF
- | TRBJ1-2 | once | TRBV29-1 | TGCAGCGTTGAAGTTCGTGGGACTTCCGTTGATGGCTACACCTTC | CSVEVRGTSVDGYTF
- | TRBJ1-2 | - | TRBV9 | TGTGCCAGCAGCCCCGGGAGGGCCTATGGCTACACCTTC | CASSPGRAYGYTF
- | TRBJ2-7 | - | TRBV2 | TGTGCCAGCACGACGCAGAGCTCCTACGAGCAGTACTTC | CASTTQSSYEQYF
TRBD2 | TRBJ2-2 | - | TRBV9 | TGTGCCAGCAGCCCCCGGGCCAGCGGGGGATTCGGCGGGGAGCTGTTTTTT | CASSPRASGGFGGELFF
- | TRBJ2-3 | - | TRBV7-2 | TGTGCCAGCAGCCGGGACAGCACAGATACGCAGTATTTT | CASSRDSTDTQYF
TRBD2 | TRBJ2-7 | - | TRBV11-3 | TGTGCCAGCAGCTTAGGAAGGACTAGCGGGGGGGACGAGCAGTACTTC | CASSLGRTSGGDEQYF
- | TRBJ2-7 | - | TRBV4-3 | TGCGCCAGCAGCCCGTCAGGGAAGATCCTTCCCAACTCCTACGAGCAGTACTTC | CASSPSGKILPNSYEQYF
- | TRBJ2-5 | - | TRBV18 | TGTGCCAGCTCACTGCTGGGCAGCCAAGAGACCCAGTACTTC | CASSLLGSQETQYF
- | TRBJ1-6 | once | TRBV6-6 | TGTGCCAGCAGTTACTCGGGGGAGTCTTCACCCCTCCACTTT | CASSYSGESSPLHF
TRBD1 | TRBJ1-1 | - | TRBV7-3 | TGTGCCAGCAGCTTACAGGGGGGCATCACTGAAGCTTTCTTT | CASSLQGGITEAFF
- | TRBJ2-3 | - | TRBV9 | TGTGCCAGCAGCGTAGTGGCGGGGATAGAAACAGATACGCAGTATTTT | CASSVVAGIETDTQYF
- | TRBJ1-4 | - | TRBV5-8 | TGTGCCAGCAGCTTGCGTCGCATTTTGATTAATGAAAAACTGTTTTTT | CASSLRRILINEKLFF
- | TRBJ2-7 | - | TRBV9 | TGTGCCAGCAGCGTAGAAGGGGGTGAGGACGAGCAGTACTTC | CASSVEGGEDEQYF
TRBD1 | TRBJ2-7 | - | TRBV7-9 | TGTGCCAGCAGCTCCCCCGCTCGGACAGGGCACTACGAGCAGTACTTC | CASSSPARTGHYEQYF
- | TRBJ2-1 | - | TRBV9 | TGTGCCAGCAGCCTAACGGATGCAACGCAGTTCTTC | CASSLTDATQFF
TRBD2 | TRBJ2-5 | - | TRBV2 | TGTGCCAGCAGTGCCCGGGACTATGGAGAGACCCAGTACTTC | CASSARDYGETQYF
TRBD1 | TRBJ2-2 | - | TRBV5-6 | TGTGCCAGCAGCGATACCGGGACAGCGAACACCGGGGAGCTGTTTTTT | CASSDTGTANTGELFF
- | TRBJ2-5 | - | TRBV6-5 | TGTGCCACCCGGGGTCGGGGTCGCCTAGAGACCCAGTACTTC | CATRGRGRLETQYF
- | TRBJ2-3 | - | TRBV15 | TGTGCCACCAGCAGGGGGGGAGCTACGCAGTATTTT | CATSRGGATQYF
TRBD2 | TRBJ2-2 | - | TRBV7-3 | TGTGCCAGCAGCTCACCGGGGGGGCACACCGGGGAGCTGTTTTTT | CASSSPGGHTGELFF
- | TRBJ2-7 | once | TRBV18 | TGTGCCAGCTCACCTGACAAATACTACGAGCAGTACTTC | CASSPDKYYEQYF
- | TRBJ1-2 | - | TRBV6-6 | TGTGCCAGCAGTTACTCCCAGACTAACTATGGCTACACCTTC | CASSYSQTNYGYTF
TRBD1 | TRBJ2-7 | - | TRBV5-1 | TGCGCCAGCAGCGGGACAGGGGTTGGCTACGAGCAGTACTTC | CASSGTGVGYEQYF
- | TRBJ2-4 | - | TRBV25-1 | TGTGCCAGCAGTGAATATGTGGGTGCCAAAAACATTCAGTACTTC | CASSEYVGAKNIQYF